This T cell receptor (beta chain) was sequenced for a study of T cells in tuberculosis. Turning to the study itself: In South Africa, adults with active tuberculosis were compared with IGRA-negative and latently infected IGRA-positive adolescents.

Clones were sequenced by immunoSEQ multiplex PCR, and TCRdb holds only the in-frame ones, with some missing. The sample has approximately 34,000 clones; 75% to 95% are singletons. The time point: new active TB diagnosis, blood taken before or within 7 days of starting treatment. On average around 100,000 T cells per donor were immunosequenced. Germline V gene data show CDR1 as SGHVS and CDR2 as FQNEAQ. V shed 5 bases and J 1 base; nucleotides not matched to a gene: 8. The CDR3 totals 18 residues. V usage is TRBV7-8 and J usage is TRBJ2-4, with TRBD2 matching over 13 bases. The source material was PBMCs, sampled at tuberculosis diagnosis. The receptor was isolated from an adult with tuberculosis. The CDR3, as DNA: TGTGCCAGCAGCCAAGGACTAGCGGGGGCCTTCGCCAAAAACATTCAGTACTTC. Its translation: CASSQGLAGAFAKNIQYF.